This is a list of T cell receptor beta chains from one sample in a study of human T cells and chemical hapten exposure. MiXCR was run by TCRdb on the RACE reads, yielding one entry per CDR3 protein. This table has more than 150,000 distinct CDR3 sequences, around 30% appearing once. This sample comprised whole blood, obtained in connection with sensitization to the hapten diphenylcyclopropenone (DPC). The receptors come from a woman in her 30s with alopecia areata. Some clones in this sample may be carry-over from other donors' samples. The CDR3 runs from the conserved cysteine through the conserved F or W. The D gene is left open where the match is weak. Some rows have no size entry. The others give once, few or many, or a class for an expanded clone.

CDR3: CASRPEDGNYEQYF
DNA: TGTGCCAGCAGACCTGAGGACGGAAACTACGAGCAGTACTTC
D: NA
V: TRBV28
size: few
J: TRBJ2-7

CDR3: CASSSTGRNYEQYF
DNA: TGTGCCAGCAGTTCAACGGGACGCAACTACGAGCAGTACTTC
D: NA
V: TRBV12-3/TRBV12-4
size: NA
J: TRBJ2-7

CDR3: CSARLRGGTYTQYF
DNA: TGCAGTGCTAGGCTGCGGGGGGGAACCTATACGCAGTATTTT
D: TRBD2
V: TRBV20-1
size: many
J: TRBJ2-3

CDR3: CSVEVRPYEQYF
DNA: TGCAGCGTTGAGGTTCGTCCCTACGAGCAGTACTTC
D: NA
V: TRBV29-1
size: few
J: TRBJ2-7

CDR3: CASSQLTGTDEADTQYF
DNA: TGCGCCAGCAGCCAGTTAACCGGGACGGACGAGGCAGATACGCAGTATTTT
D: NA
V: TRBV4-3
size: few
J: TRBJ2-3

CDR3: CASRLGGSQPQHF
DNA: TGTGCCAGCAGGCTAGGGGGCAGTCAGCCCCAGCATTTT
D: TRBD1
V: TRBV28
size: NA
J: TRBJ1-5

CDR3: CASREGGWNTGELFF
DNA: TGTGCCAGCAGAGAGGGAGGATGGAACACCGGGGAGCTGTTTTTT
D: NA
V: TRBV5-4
size: few
J: TRBJ2-2

CDR3: CASSFPQGAGDYEQYF
DNA: TGTGCCAGCAGTTTCCCTCAGGGGGCCGGGGACTACGAGCAGTACTTC
D: TRBD1
V: TRBV28
size: NA
J: TRBJ2-7

CDR3: CASSLRGGSYNEQFF
DNA: TGTGCCAGCAGTTTAAGAGGGGGCTCCTACAATGAGCAGTTCTTC
D: NA
V: TRBV12-3/TRBV12-4
size: few
J: TRBJ2-1

CDR3: CASSIGTSGSETQYF
DNA: TGCGCCAGCAGCATCGGGACTAGCGGGAGTGAGACCCAGTACTTC
D: TRBD2
V: TRBV5-1
size: few
J: TRBJ2-5

CDR3: CASSLGSENSPLHF
DNA: TGTGCCAGCAGCTTGGGCAGCGAAAATTCACCCCTCCACTTT
D: NA
V: TRBV7-3
size: few
J: TRBJ1-6

CDR3: CASSFESGGTDTQYF
DNA: TGTGCCAGCAGCTTCGAGTCCGGGGGCACAGATACGCAGTATTTT
D: NA
V: TRBV7-3
size: NA
J: TRBJ2-3

CDR3: CSASQGLNYGYTF
DNA: TGCAGTGCGAGTCAGGGATTAAACTATGGCTACACCTTC
D: NA
V: TRBV20-1
size: NA
J: TRBJ1-2

CDR3: CASSPAGGYNSPLHF
DNA: TGCGCCAGCAGCCCGGCCGGGGGCTATAATTCACCCCTCCACTTT
D: NA
V: TRBV5-1
size: NA
J: TRBJ1-6

CDR3: CASSGLSMTGEQFF
DNA: TGTGCCAGCAGTGGCCTTTCAATGACAGGGGAGCAGTTCTTC
D: TRBD1
V: TRBV25-1
size: NA
J: TRBJ2-1

CDR3: CATSRVRGRGEQFF
DNA: TGTGCCACCAGCAGAGTCAGAGGGAGGGGGGAGCAGTTCTTC
D: NA
V: TRBV15
size: NA
J: TRBJ2-1

CDR3: CASSPRQGVYEQYF
DNA: TGTGCCAGCTCACCACGACAGGGAGTCTACGAGCAGTACTTC
D: TRBD1
V: TRBV18
size: NA
J: TRBJ2-7

CDR3: CASSLFDQPQHF
DNA: TGTGCCAGCAGCTTGTTTGATCAGCCCCAGCATTTT
D: NA
V: TRBV7-9
size: NA
J: TRBJ1-5

CDR3: CASSVGGNWVMNTEAFF
DNA: TGTGCCAGCAGCGTAGGTGGAAACTGGGTCATGAACACTGAAGCTTTCTTT
D: NA
V: TRBV9
size: few
J: TRBJ1-1

CDR3: CASSPRGRTSYNSPLHF
DNA: TGTGCCAGCAGCCCCCGTGGCAGGACATCCTATAATTCACCCCTCCACTTT
D: NA
V: TRBV7-2
size: NA
J: TRBJ1-6

CDR3: CAGRGGTYEQYF
DNA: TGTGCCGGCCGGGGGGGTACCTACGAGCAGTACTTC
D: TRBD2
V: TRBV7-2
size: once
J: TRBJ2-7

CDR3: CSVEEGIGAFF
DNA: TGCAGCGTTGAGGAGGGTATAGGGGCTTTCTTT
D: NA
V: TRBV29-1
size: NA
J: TRBJ1-1

CDR3: CASSFLGTIYF
DNA: TGTGCCAGCAGCTTCCTGGGGACCATATATTTT
D: NA
V: TRBV6-2/TRBV6-3
size: NA
J: TRBJ1-3

CDR3: CASRSPDRRNEQFF
DNA: TGTGCCAGCAGAAGCCCGGACAGGCGCAATGAGCAGTTCTTC
D: TRBD1
V: TRBV28
size: NA
J: TRBJ2-1

CDR3: CASSQRTGDGYTF
DNA: TGCGCCAGCAGCCAAAGGACAGGCGATGGCTACACCTTC
D: TRBD1
V: TRBV4-3
size: NA
J: TRBJ1-2

CDR3: CASNRQGNEQFF
DNA: TGTGCCAGCAACCGCCAGGGCAACGAGCAGTTCTTC
D: NA
V: TRBV5-6
size: NA
J: TRBJ2-1